These 14 T cell receptor beta chains were sequenced from one sample in a study of cytomegalovirus exposure and HLA in healthy donors. It was with 60 Vbeta and 13 Jbeta primers that the PCR ran. Sequenced by immunoSEQ multiplex PCR; TCRdb stores in-frame clones only, minus some. The sample includes tens of thousands of clones, 75% to 85% seen only once; the top ten take 5% to 6.5%. Input material: PBMCs. These receptors were taken from a male donor in good health and CMV-seronegative.

This clone has more than one count but fewer than ten. The chain uses TRBV30 and TRBJ1-5; tentatively, D is TRBD1 (6 bases). V shed 0 bases and J shed 3 bases, with 12 bases lying between them. The CDR3 consists of 15 residues. Germline values: CDR1 GTSNPN, CDR2 SVGIG (reference sequence). This CDR3 is CAWSVNAGVNQPQHF. The CDR3, as DNA: TGTGCCTGGAGTGTAAATGCAGGGGTCAATCAGCCCCAGCATTTT.

CDR3 sequence (DNA): TGTGCCAGCAGTCCCGAGGGGTCCGGGAGCTCCTACGAGCAGTACTTC. Translated: CASSPEGSGSSYEQYF. The chain recombines TRBV27 with TRBJ2-7; weak D call: TRBD2 (6 bases). Germline V CDR1 and CDR2: MNHEY, SMNVEV (reference sequence). V was shortened by 5 bases and J by 0 bases, with 17 bases between the two germline ends. This CDR3 region has 16 residues.

The rearrangement joins TRBV6-4 to TRBJ1-5; D possibly corresponds to TRBD1 (5 bases). The CDR3 contains 13 residues. CDR1 and CDR2 from the germline V gene are MRHNA and SNTAGT. Trimming removed 11 bases at V and 5 bases at J, with 16 bases between. CDR3 DNA: TGTGCCCAAAAGTGGGGGGTGGATCAGCCCCAGCATTTT. It specifies CAQKWGVDQPQHF.

This clone was seen only a few times. The chain carries TRBV9 and TRBJ1-6; a possible D gene is TRBD1 (6 bases). V was trimmed by 3 bases and J by 8 bases, leaving 12 bases between them. CDR3 length: 14 residues. Germline CDR1 and CDR2: SGDLS and YYNGEE. CDR3 coding DNA: TGTGCCAGCAGCGGGGGGGGCAACGATTCACCCCTCCACTTT. Its protein product is CASSGGGNDSPLHF.

The J gene is TRBJ1-6, the V gene TRBV6-1, with D unresolved. Per the germline V gene, CDR1 is MNHNS and CDR2 is SASEGT. Trimming stripped 4 bases from V and 7 bases from J, with 14 bases between. CDR3 length: 15 amino acids. CDR3 amino acids: CASSVTRGSNSPLHF. CDR3 bases: TGTGCCAGCAGTGTAACGCGGGGTTCGAATTCACCCCTCCACTTT.

The rearrangement joins TRBV5-1 to TRBJ2-1; D gene ambiguous. V lost 4 bases to trimming and J lost 1 base, with 9 bases between them. CDR1 and CDR2 from the germline V gene are SGHRS and YFSETQ. This CDR3 has 14 amino acids. The CDR3 region is CASSQPSSYNEQFF. DNA for the CDR3: TGCGCCAGCAGCCAACCTAGTTCCTACAATGAGCAGTTCTTC.

This clone came up once. The rearrangement uses TRBV19 and TRBJ1-1, with D tentatively TRBD1 (6 bases). The CDR3 covers 14 residues. V was trimmed by 2 bases and J by 1 base, leaving 8 bases between them. CDR1 and CDR2 (germline): LNHDA, SQIVND (reference sequence). The CDR3 nucleotides read TGTGCCAGTAGTATACAGGGACAGAACACTGAAGCTTTCTTT. Amino acids: CASSIQGQNTEAFF.

The J gene is TRBJ2-6, the V gene TRBV5-1; D possibly corresponds to TRBD2 (5 bases). In germline, CDR1 is SGHRS, CDR2 YFSETQ. The ends were cut back, 4 bases at V and 0 bases at J, with 8 bases in the middle. The CDR3 has 15 amino acids. The CDR3 sequence is CASSRTLSGANVLTF. In DNA form, the CDR3 reads TGCGCCAGCAGCCGGACTCTCTCTGGGGCCAACGTCCTGACTTTC.

The gene calls are TRBV4-3 and TRBJ2-7; a possible D gene is TRBD2 (5 bases). Germline-derived CDR1 and CDR2 are LGHNA and YSLEER. The CDR3 runs 17 residues. Trimming stripped 0 bases from V and 4 bases from J, with 19 bases between. CDR3 DNA: TGCGCCAGCAGCCAAGATAGGCTCCAGGACGGGAAGTACGAGCAGTACTTC. Translation gives CASSQDRLQDGKYEQYF.

The CDR3 nucleotides read TGCAGCGTTTTGGACAACCCCTACGAGCAGTACTTC. As protein: CSVLDNPYEQYF. V is TRBV29-1 and J is TRBJ2-7; D may be TRBD1 (5 bases). CDR3 length: 12 residues. Germline V lookup: CDR1 SQVTM, CDR2 ANQGSEA. Trimming pared 5 bases from V and 2 bases from J, leaving 10 bases between.

This chain links TRBV28 with TRBJ2-7, with TRBD1 identical over 8 bases. Germline loops: CDR1 MDHEN, CDR2 SYDVKM. The CDR3 totals 12 residues. The J segment lost 5 bases and the V segment lost 6 bases, leaving 3 bases of the junction unmatched. The CDR3 nucleotides are TGTGCCAGCAGAACGACAGGGGACGAGCAGTACTTC. This gives the protein CASRTTGDEQYF. Full variable domain (remainder filled in from reference TRBV28 and TRBJ2-7): DVKVTQSSRYLVKRTGEKVFLECVQDMDHENMFWYRQDPGLGLRLIYFSYDVKMKEKGDIPEGYSVSREKKERFSLILESASTNQTSMYLCASRTTGDEQYFGPGTRLTVT.

The chain links TRBV5-6 to TRBJ2-7; D may be TRBD1 (5 bases). CDR3 length: 15 residues. The germline gives CDR1 SGHDT, CDR2 YYEEEE. V gave up 2 bases and J gave up 2 bases, with 14 bases separating them. In DNA form, the CDR3 reads TGTGCCAGCAGCTTTCCTACATGGACACCCTACGAGCAGTACTTC. Encoded protein: CASSFPTWTPYEQYF.

The gene calls are TRBV18 and TRBJ2-5, with TRBD1 matching 7 bases. The CDR3 totals 15 residues. With V trimmed by 4 bases and J by 7 bases, 12 bases remained unmatched. The germline gives CDR1 KGHSH, CDR2 LQKENI. The CDR3 nucleotides read TGTGCCAGCTCACGGATGTACAGGGGTTCGGGGACCCAGTACTTC. Amino acids: CASSRMYRGSGTQYF.

The chain couples TRBV5-1 to TRBJ2-7, with 13 bases matching TRBD2. Germline CDR1 is SGHRS and CDR2 is YFSETQ. V shed 2 bases and J 2 bases; nucleotides not matched to a gene: 19. The CDR3 covers 21 residues. CDR3 sequence: CASSFPEPRTSGGKGPYEQYF. CDR3 DNA: TGCGCCAGCAGCTTCCCGGAACCCCGGACTAGCGGGGGAAAGGGGCCCTACGAGCAGTACTTC.